This TCR beta chain was identified during a study of shared clonotypes between healthy human individuals. Only in-frame clones appear in the TCRdb table, and some are missing; sequencing was by immunoSEQ multiplex PCR. The data hold about 2.4 million clones, with more than 85% observed a single time. Trimming at V came to 4 bases and at J to 4 bases, leaving 7 bases not matched to a gene. The CDR3 runs to 15 residues. Germline values: CDR1 SNHLY, CDR2 FYNNEI. The TCR originated in a man younger than 35 in good health. Some clones in this sample may be carry-over from other donors' samples. V gene TRBV2 combines with J gene TRBJ2-5; 9 bases align to TRBD2. Input material: naive CD4+ T cells from PBMCs. Subset here: CD45RA+ positively selected. The DNA of the CDR3 is TGTGCCAGCAGTGCCCCCCTAGCGGGATTAGAGACCCAGTACTTC. This encodes CASSAPLAGLETQYF.